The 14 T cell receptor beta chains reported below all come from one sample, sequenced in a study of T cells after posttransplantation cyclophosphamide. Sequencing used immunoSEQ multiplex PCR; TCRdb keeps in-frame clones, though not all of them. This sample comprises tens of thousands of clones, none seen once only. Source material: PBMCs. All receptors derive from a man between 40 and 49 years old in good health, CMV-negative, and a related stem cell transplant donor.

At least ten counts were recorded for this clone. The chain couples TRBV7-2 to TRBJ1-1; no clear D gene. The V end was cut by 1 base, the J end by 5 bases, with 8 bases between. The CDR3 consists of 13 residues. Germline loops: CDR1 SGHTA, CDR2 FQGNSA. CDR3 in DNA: TGTGCCAGCAGCTTAGTCACGAGGACTGAAGCTTTCTTT. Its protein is CASSLVTRTEAFF.

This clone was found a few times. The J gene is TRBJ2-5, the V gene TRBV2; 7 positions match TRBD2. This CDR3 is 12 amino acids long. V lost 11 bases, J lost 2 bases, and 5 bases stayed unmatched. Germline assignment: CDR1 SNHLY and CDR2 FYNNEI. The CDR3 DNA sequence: TGTGCCGCTGGGACTACACAAGAGACCCAGTACTTC. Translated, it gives CAAGTTQETQYF.

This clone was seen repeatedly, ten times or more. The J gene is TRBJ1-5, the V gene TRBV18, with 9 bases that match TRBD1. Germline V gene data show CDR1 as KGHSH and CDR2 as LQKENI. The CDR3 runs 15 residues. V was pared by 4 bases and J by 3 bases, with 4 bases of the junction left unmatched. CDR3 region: CASSRGQGNNQPQHF. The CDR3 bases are TGTGCCAGCTCACGGGGACAGGGTAACAATCAGCCCCAGCATTTT. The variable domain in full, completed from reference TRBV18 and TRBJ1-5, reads NAGVMQNPRHLVRRRGQEARLRCSPMKGHSHVYWYRQLPEEGLKFMVYLQKENIIDESGMPKERFSAEFPKEGPSILRIQQVVRGDSAAYFCASSRGQGNNQPQHFGDGTRLSIL.

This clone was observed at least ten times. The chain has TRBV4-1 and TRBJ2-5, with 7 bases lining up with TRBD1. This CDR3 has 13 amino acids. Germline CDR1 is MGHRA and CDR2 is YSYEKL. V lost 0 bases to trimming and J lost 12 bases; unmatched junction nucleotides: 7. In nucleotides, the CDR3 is TGCGCCAGCAGCCAAGAGGGCCGGGACAGAGAGTACTTC. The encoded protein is CASSQEGRDREYF.

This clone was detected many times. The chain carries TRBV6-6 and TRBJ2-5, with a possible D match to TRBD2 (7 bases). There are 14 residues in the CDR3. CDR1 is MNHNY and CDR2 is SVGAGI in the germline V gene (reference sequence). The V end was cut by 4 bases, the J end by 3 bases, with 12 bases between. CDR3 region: CASSWGGAKETQYF. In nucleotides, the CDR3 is TGTGCCAGCAGTTGGGGGGGGGCAAAAGAGACCCAGTACTTC.

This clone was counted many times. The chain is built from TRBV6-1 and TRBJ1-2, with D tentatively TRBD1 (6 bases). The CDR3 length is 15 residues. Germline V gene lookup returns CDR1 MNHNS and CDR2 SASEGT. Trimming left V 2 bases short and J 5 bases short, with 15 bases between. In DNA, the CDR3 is TGTGCCAGCAGTGAACCCAGGACAGTTAGTTATGGCTACACCTTC. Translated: CASSEPRTVSYGYTF.

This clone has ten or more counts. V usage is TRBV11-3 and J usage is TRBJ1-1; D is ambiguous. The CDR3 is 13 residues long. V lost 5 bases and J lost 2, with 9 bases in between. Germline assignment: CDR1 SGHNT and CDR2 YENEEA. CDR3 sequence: CASSPGINTEAFF. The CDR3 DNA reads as TGTGCCAGCAGCCCCGGTATCAACACTGAAGCTTTCTTT.

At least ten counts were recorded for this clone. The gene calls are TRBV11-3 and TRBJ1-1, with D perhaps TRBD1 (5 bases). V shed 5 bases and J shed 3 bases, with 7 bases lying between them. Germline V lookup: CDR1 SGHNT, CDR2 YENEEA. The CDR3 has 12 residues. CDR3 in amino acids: CASSVQDTEAFF. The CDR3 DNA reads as TGTGCCAGCAGCGTACAGGACACTGAAGCTTTCTTT.

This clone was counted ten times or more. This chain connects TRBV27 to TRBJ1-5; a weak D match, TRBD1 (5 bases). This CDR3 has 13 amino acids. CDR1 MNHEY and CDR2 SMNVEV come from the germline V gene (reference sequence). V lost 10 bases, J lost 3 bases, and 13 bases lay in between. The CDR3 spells CATEDRVNQPQHF. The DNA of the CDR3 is TGTGCCACCGAAGACAGAGTCAATCAGCCCCAGCATTTT.

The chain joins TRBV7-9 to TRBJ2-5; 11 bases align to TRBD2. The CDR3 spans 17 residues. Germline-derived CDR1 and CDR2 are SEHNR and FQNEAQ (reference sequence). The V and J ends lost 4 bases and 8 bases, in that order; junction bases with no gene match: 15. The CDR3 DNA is TGTGCCAGCAGCTCCGACCGACTAGCGGGGATTGGGATTACCCAGTACTTC. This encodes CASSSDRLAGIGITQYF.

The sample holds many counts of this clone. The CDR3 loop is CASSRLAGGLAGANVLTF. The CDR3 bases are TGTGCCAGCAGTAGACTAGCGGGAGGGCTTGCTGGGGCCAACGTCCTGACTTTC. The rearrangement joins TRBV7-6 to TRBJ2-6; 14 bases match TRBD2. Losses at the gene ends were 6 bases for V and 2 bases for J; bases not matched to a gene: 6. Per germline, CDR1 SGHVS and CDR2 FNYEAQ. The length of the CDR3 is 18 residues.

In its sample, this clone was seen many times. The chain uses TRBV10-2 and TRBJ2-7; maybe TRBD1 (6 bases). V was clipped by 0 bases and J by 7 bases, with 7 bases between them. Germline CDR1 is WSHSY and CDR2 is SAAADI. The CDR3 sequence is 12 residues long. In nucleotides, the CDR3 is TGCGCCAGCAGTGAGTCCGGGACAGAGCAGTACTTC. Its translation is CASSESGTEQYF.

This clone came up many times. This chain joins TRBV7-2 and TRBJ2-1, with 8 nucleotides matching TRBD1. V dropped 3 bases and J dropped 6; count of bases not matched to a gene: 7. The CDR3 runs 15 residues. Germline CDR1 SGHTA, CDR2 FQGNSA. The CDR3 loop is CASSFSVQGANEQFF. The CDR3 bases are TGTGCCAGCAGCTTCAGCGTTCAGGGGGCCAATGAGCAGTTCTTC.

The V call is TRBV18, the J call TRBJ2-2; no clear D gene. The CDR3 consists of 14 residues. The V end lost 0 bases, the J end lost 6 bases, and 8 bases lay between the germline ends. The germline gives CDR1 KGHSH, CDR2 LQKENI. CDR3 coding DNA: TGTGCCAGCTCACCACCTGTCGCGTCCGGGGAGCTGTTTTTT. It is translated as CASSPPVASGELFF.